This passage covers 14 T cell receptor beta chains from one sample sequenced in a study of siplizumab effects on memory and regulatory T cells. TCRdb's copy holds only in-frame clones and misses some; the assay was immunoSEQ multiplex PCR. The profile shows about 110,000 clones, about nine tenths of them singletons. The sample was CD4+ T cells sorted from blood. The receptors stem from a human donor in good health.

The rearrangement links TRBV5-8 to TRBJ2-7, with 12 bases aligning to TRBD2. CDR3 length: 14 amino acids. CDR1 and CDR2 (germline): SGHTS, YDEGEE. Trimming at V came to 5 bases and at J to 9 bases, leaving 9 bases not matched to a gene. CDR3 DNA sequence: TGTGCCAGCAGGTTAACTAGCGGGGGGCCGGGGCAGTACTTC. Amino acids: CASRLTSGGPGQYF.

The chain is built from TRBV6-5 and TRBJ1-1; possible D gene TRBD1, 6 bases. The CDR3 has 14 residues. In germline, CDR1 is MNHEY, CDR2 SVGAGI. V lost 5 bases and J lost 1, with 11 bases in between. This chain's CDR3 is CASSPRTANTEAFF. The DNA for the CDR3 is TGTGCCAGCAGTCCCAGGACAGCGAACACTGAAGCTTTCTTT.

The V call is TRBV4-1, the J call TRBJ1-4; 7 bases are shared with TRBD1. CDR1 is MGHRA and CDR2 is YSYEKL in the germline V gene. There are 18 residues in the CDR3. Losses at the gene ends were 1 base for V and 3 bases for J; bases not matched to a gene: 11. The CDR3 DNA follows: TGCGCCAGCAGCCAAGGTAGAGGGGGCGCGAGATCTAATGAAAAACTGTTTTTT. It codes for CASSQGRGGARSNEKLFF.

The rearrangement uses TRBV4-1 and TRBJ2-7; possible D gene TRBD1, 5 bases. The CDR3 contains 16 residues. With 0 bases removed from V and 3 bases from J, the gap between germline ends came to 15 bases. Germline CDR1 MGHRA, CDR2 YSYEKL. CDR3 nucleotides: TGCGCCAGCAGCCAAGATCCTTGGACAAGGGACTACGAGCAGTACTTC. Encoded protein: CASSQDPWTRDYEQYF.

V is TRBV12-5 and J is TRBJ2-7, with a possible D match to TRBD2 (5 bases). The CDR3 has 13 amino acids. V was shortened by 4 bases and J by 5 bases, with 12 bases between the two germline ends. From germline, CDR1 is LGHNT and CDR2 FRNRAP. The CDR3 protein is CASGYLPGNEQYF. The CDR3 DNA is TGTGCTAGTGGTTACCTTCCGGGGAACGAGCAGTACTTC.

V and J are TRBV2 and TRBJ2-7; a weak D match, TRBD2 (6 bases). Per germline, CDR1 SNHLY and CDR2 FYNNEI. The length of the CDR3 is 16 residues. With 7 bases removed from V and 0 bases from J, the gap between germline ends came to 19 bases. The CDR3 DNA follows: TGTGCCAGCATCCCCCTTCCGGGACTCTACTCCTACGAGCAGTACTTC. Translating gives CASIPLPGLYSYEQYF.

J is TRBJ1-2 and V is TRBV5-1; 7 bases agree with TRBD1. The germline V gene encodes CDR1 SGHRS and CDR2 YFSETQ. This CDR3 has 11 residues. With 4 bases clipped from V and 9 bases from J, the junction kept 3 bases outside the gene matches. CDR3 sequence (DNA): TGCGCCAGCAGCGAGGGACAGCGCTACACCTTC. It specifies CASSEGQRYTF.

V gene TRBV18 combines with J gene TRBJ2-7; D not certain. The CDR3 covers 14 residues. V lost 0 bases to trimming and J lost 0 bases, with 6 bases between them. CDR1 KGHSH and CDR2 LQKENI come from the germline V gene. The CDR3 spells CASSPPGSSYEQYF. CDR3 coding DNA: TGTGCCAGCTCACCACCGGGCAGCTCCTACGAGCAGTACTTC.

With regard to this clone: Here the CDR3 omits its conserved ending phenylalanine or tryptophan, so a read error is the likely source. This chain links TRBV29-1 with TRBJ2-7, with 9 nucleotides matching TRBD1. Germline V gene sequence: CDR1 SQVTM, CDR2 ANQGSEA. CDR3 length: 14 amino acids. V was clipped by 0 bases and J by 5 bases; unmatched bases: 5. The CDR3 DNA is TGCAGCGTTGAAGAGTGGGACAGGGCCCACGAGCAGTACCTC. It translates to CSVEEWDRAHEQYL.

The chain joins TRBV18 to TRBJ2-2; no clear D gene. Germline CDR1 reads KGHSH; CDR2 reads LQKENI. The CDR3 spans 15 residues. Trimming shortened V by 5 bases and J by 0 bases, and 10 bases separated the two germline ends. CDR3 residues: CASSYGPSNTGELFF. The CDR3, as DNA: TGTGCCAGCTCATACGGGCCCTCGAACACCGGGGAGCTGTTTTTT.

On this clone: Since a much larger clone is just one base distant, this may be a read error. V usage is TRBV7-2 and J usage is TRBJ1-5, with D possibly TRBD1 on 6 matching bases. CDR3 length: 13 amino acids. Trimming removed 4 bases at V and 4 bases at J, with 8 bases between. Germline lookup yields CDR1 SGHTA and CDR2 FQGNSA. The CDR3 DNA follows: TGTGCCAGCAGCTCCCAGGGGAATCAGCCCCAGCATTTT. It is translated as CASSSQGNQPQHF.

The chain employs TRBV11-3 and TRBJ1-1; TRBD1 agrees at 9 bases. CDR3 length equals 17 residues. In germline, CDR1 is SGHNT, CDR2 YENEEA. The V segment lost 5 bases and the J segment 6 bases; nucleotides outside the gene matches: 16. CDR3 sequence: CASSPLAPGQGPSEAFF. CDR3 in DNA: TGTGCCAGCAGCCCTCTCGCTCCTGGACAGGGGCCATCTGAAGCTTTCTTT. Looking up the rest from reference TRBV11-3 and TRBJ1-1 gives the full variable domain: EAGVVQSPRYKIIEKKQPVAFWCNPISGHNTLYWYLQNLGQGPELLIRYENEEAVDDSQLPKDRFSAERLKGVDSTLKIQPAELGDSAVYLCASSPLAPGQGPSEAFFGQGTRLTVV.

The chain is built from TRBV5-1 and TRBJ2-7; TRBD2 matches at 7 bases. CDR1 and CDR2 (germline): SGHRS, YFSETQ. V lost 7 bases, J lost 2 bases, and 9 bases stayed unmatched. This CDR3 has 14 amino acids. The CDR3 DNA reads TGCGCCAGCTCCCCGAGGGAGGGCACCTACGAGCAGTACTTC. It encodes CASSPREGTYEQYF.

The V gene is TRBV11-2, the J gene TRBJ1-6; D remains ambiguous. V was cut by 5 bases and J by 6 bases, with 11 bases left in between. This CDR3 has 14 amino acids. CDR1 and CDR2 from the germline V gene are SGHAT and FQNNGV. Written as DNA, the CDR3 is TGTGCCAGCAGCACCTTAGAGGGTAATTCACCCCTCCACTTT. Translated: CASSTLEGNSPLHF.